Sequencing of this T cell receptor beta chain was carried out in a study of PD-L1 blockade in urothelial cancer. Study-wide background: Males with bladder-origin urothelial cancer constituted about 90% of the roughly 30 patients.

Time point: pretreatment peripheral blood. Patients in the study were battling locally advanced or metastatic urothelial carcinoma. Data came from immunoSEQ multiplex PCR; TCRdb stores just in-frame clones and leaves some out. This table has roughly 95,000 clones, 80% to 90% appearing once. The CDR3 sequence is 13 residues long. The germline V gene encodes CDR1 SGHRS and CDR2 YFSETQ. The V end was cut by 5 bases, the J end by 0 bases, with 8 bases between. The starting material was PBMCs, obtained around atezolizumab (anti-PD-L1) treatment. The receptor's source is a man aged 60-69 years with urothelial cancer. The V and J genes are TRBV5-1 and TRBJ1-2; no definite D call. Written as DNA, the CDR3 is TGCGCCAGCAGTTTGACATCTAACTATGGCTACACCTTC. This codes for CASSLTSNYGYTF. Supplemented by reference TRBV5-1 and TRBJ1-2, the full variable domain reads KAGVTQTPRYLIKTRGQQVTLSCSPISGHRSVSWYQQTPGQGLQFLFEYFSETQRNKGNFPGRFSGRQFSNSRSEMNVSTLELGDSALYLCASSLTSNYGYTFGSGTRLTVV.